This T cell receptor (beta chain) was sequenced for a study of metastatic and nonmetastatic thyroid tumors. Turning to the study itself: Comparative analysis of repertoires was undertaken across blood and tumor or nodule tissue obtained from malignant and benign thyroid patients.

Prior to thyroid surgery, none of the patients had received any treatment. TCRdb re-analyzed the PCR reads using MiXCR. The table records fewer than 40,000 clones, about 20% of them present only once. This clone has at least ten counts. The same CDR3 is also encoded by other DNA sequences in this sample. This CDR3 is 17 amino acids long. Trimming took 7 bases from V and 0 from J; bases not matched to a gene: 12. Germline V gene data show CDR1 as MDHEN and CDR2 as SYDVKM. V gene TRBV28 combines with J gene TRBJ2-1, with 7 bases matching TRBD2. The sample comprised tumor tissue. This TCR was recovered from a female donor with papillary thyroid cancer or a benign thyroid nodule (not recorded which). Some clones in this sample may be carry-over from other donors' samples. The CDR3 bases are TGTGCCAGCAACGGGCGGGAGCGCTATAGCTCCTACAATGAGCAGTTCTTC. Protein sequence: CASNGRERYSSYNEQFF.